This entry concerns a single T cell receptor beta chain. As yet, its antigen is unknown. Clones were read by immunoSEQ multiplex PCR, and TCRdb kept only the in-frame ones, dropping some. The table has roughly 100,000 clones, nearly 95% seen once. This sample was included in a study of T cell responses to AZD1222 COVID-19 vaccine. Study details: Timing groups of about 4 and about 12 weeks for second doses were pooled. Study-wide results and caveats: Compared with day 0, the breadth and depth of the Spike-specific TCR repertoire rose significantly after two doses of AZD1222. The donor group comprised mostly white British people and more females; the analysis possibly underestimated clonal diversity.

J gave up 5 bases and V 6 bases, and 11 bases lay outside the gene matches. The CDR3 is 16 amino acids. CDR1 and CDR2 from the germline V gene are SNHLY and FYNNEI. This TCR was sampled from an adult in good health. The J gene is TRBJ2-7, the V gene TRBV2, with 12 bases aligning to TRBD1. The sample was peripheral blood, taken on day 0 of AZD1222 vaccination. CDR3 sequence: CASSGGQGAAYDEQYF. CDR3 DNA: TGTGCCAGCAGCGGGGGACAGGGGGCGGCTTACGACGAGCAGTACTTC.